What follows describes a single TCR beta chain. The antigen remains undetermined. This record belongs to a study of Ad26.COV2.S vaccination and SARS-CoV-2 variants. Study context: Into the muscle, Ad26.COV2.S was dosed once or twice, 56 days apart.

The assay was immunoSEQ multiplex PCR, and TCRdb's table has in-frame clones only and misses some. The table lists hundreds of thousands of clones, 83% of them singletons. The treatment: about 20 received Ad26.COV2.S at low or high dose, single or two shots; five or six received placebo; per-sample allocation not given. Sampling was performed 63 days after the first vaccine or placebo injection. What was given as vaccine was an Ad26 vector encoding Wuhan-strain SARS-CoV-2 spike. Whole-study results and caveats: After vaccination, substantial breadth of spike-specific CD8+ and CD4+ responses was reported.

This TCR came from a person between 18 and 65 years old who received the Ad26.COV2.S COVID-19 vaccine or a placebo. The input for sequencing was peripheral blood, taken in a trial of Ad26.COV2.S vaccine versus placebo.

CDR3 loop: CASGLVGQRLFF. DNA of the CDR3: TGTGCTAGTGGTTTGGTAGGACAAAGACTGTTTTTT. This rearrangement joins TRBV12-5 to TRBJ1-4; D is possibly TRBD1 (5 bases). The CDR3 runs to 12 residues. CDR1 is LGHNT, CDR2 FRNRAP, per germline. Trimming took 0 bases from V and 13 from J, leaving 9 bases between them. Complete variable domain (other parts from reference TRBV12-5 and TRBJ1-4): DARVTQTPRHKVTEMGQEVTMRCQPILGHNTVFWYRQTMMQGLELLAYFRNRAPLDDSGMPKDRFSAEMPDATLATLKIQPSEPRDSAVYFCASGLVGQRLFFGSGTQLSVL.